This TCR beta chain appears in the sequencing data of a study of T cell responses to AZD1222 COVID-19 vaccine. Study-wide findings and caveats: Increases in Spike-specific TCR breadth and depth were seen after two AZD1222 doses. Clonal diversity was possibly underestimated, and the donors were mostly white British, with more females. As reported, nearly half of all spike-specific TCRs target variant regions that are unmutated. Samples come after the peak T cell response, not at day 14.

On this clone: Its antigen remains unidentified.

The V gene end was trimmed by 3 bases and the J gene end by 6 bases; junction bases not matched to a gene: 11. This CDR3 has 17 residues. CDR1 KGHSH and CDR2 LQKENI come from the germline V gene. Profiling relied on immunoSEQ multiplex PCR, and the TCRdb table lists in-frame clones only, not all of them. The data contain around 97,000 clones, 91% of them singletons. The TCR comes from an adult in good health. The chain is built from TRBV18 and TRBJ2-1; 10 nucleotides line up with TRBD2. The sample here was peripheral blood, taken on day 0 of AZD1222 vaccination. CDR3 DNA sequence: TGTGCCAGCTCACCCCCGGGTCTAGCGGGAGCATCCAATGAGCAGTTCTTC. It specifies CASSPPGLAGASNEQFF.